Listed here is a single T cell receptor beta chain. The antigen remains unidentified. The data originate from a study of shared clonotypes between healthy human individuals. The CDR3 is made up of 18 amino acids. Germline V gives CDR1 SGHRS, CDR2 YFSETQ. V dropped 0 bases and J dropped 5; count of bases not matched to a gene: 12. Naive CD8 cells comprised CD45RO-negative, CCR7-positively selected cells, excluding terminally differentiated effector memory CD45RA+ cells. Study-wide points: Across a handful of donors, naive CD4 shared 4.5% to 6%, naive CD8 over 3%, memory CD4 2% to 2.5%, memory CD8 around 0.42%.

The method was immunoSEQ multiplex PCR; TCRdb's version includes in-frame clones alone and lacks a portion of them. The sample records around 640,000 clones, about 96% being singletons. Sequences were obtained from naive CD8+ T cells sorted from blood. This rearrangement joins TRBV5-1 to TRBJ2-5; 11 positions match TRBD2. This TCR was sampled from a woman in her twenties or thirties in good health. This CDR3 is CASSLEASGRIIAETQYF. The CDR3 coding sequence is TGCGCCAGCAGCTTGGAGGCTAGCGGGAGGATTATTGCTGAGACCCAGTACTTC.